This T cell receptor (beta chain) emerged from a study of T-cell memory formation after mild COVID-19 (dated by TCRdb to 2020 to 2022). Regarding the study in general: TCR sequence clusters from the two donors were largely donor specific. In two donors, T-cell clones that expanded and contracted after mild COVID-19 were followed by sequencing TCRalpha and TCRbeta repertoires longitudinally. Two young, previously healthy adult volunteers, one female and one male, were included in the cohort.

Sequencing was performed on an Illumina NovaSeq 6000. cDNA libraries for TCRalpha and TCRbeta were prepared by 5'RACE using constant-segment primers, with sample barcodes and unique molecular identifiers added. Trizol reagent was used to extract RNA from every sample. Amplification of the libraries took two PCR steps, and the second step added a second sample barcode plus Illumina TruSeq adapters. Libraries were sequenced on an Illumina NovaSeq with 2 x 150 bp paired-end reads. In the authors' own workflow: Demultiplexing of reads and collapsing into UMI-guided consensus sequences were performed with migec v1.2.7. Using mixcr v2.1.11, UMI consensuses were aligned to TRA and TRB V and J templates and then assembled into clonotypes. Clonotypes were classified as expanded or contracted when called significant by both edgeR and NoisET, with noise models trained on biological replicates. For edgeR calls, a false discovery rate-adjusted p below 0.01 and a log2 fold-change threshold of 1 were applied. As an exploratory analysis of dynamics, max-normalized trajectories of the 1000 most abundant clonotypes were examined with PCA combined with hierarchical clustering. The CD4 or CD8 phenotype of responding clones was assigned using the separately sequenced CD4+ and CD8+ repertoires. Clones were called with MiXCR by TCRdb after fastp trimmed the public reads at Q25, and only in-frame beta chains were retained. One record per CDR3 amino acid sequence lists the most common genes and DNA. These V and J calls originate from TCRdb's pipeline instead of the authors' own analysis. Within this sample are approximately 300,000 distinct CDR3 sequences, with roughly 8.2% of them counted one time only. Of the sample, approximately 23% falls within the top ten clones.

The sample holds a few counts of this clonotype. The clone's antigen remains unknown. Nothing much larger sits one base from this clone, and base qualities are not available. There are 15 amino acids in the CDR3, from cysteine to phenylalanine inclusive. CDR3 DNA is the only sequence kept; it has 45 bases, read in frame from the first base. CDR1 is given as MDHEN and CDR2 as SYDVKM, both from the germline V gene. Cut back by 8 bases and 2 bases, the V and J ends lie 16 bases apart. PBMCs were isolated by Ficoll-Paque density gradient centrifugation. Study-wide findings and limitations: Only two mild cases were covered in the study, and larger cohorts including severe cases with pre-infection samples were considered necessary. Some responding clones were detected in pre-infection memory, suggesting pre-existing cross-reactive memory T cells joined the SARS-CoV-2 response. Contracting CD4+ clones were found mainly in CM and EM memory subsets, while CD8+ clones were enriched in EMRA. Whether the second-wave clones peaking on day 37 were SARS-CoV-2 specific was not confirmed. From day 15 to 85, contracting clones showed balanced CD4/CD8 phenotypes, whereas a second wave of clones that expanded from day 15 to 37 leaned towards CD4+.

Sequencing was carried out using PBMCs or a T cell subset sorted from them (not recorded which). The sequence came from a man in his late teens or twenties who had mild COVID-19 (a few samples of this study predate the infection). The sample titles of this study are shuffled in the database, so cell type and time point are left out; the donor was told from shared clones. The V gene is TRBV28 and the J gene is TRBJ1-5, with the D gene not clear enough to name. The CDR3 corresponds to CASRKTWGGNQPQHF. At the DNA level, the sequence is TGTGCCAGCCGAAAAACCTGGGGAGGCAATCAGCCCCAGCATTTT.